Given below is one TCR beta chain in context. Its specificity is not known. CDR1 and CDR2 (germline): SGHRS, YFSETQ. The length of the CDR3 is 15 residues. Trimming shortened V by 7 bases and J by 3 bases, and 18 bases separated the two germline ends. The data stem from a study of T cell responses to AZD1222 COVID-19 vaccine. Regarding the study as a whole: It should be noted that donors were predominantly white British and more often female, and clonal diversity was possibly underestimated.

Libraries were prepared by immunoSEQ multiplex PCR; TCRdb keeps only in-frame clonotypes and omits some of them. The table shows roughly 65,000 clones, with 75% to 90% occurring only once. This chain links TRBV5-1 with TRBJ2-3; the D is unclear. The TCR comes from an adult who received the AZD1222 COVID-19 vaccine. The starting material was peripheral blood, obtained 28 days after the second AZD1222 dose. DNA for the CDR3: TGCGCCAGCGCAAGAAGGCCCTTGGGGACAGATACGCAGTATTTT. It yields the protein CASARRPLGTDTQYF.